This T cell receptor beta chain was sequenced in a study of T-cell reconstitution after alpha-beta-depleted transplantation in children. The sample holds many counts of this clonotype. As yet, its antigen is unknown. Findings and limits, study-wide: Hyperexpanded clones declined; after one year, newly produced T cells mostly supplied diversity. The high TCRbeta diversity at day 60 in some patients came from surviving recipient T cells and thymic progenitors.

V lost 10 bases and J lost 4, with 21 bases in between. There are 15 residues in the CDR3. Germline V lookup: CDR1 SNHLY, CDR2 FYNNEI. Unique molecular identifiers tagged the TCRbeta library. Each CDR3 protein gets one entry after TCRdb re-called the PCR reads with MiXCR. In the table there are over 200,000 distinct CDR3 sequences, roughly a tenth of which are singletons. The specimen was PBMCs, collected before TCRalphabeta/CD19-depleted stem cell transplant. The chain is built from TRBV2 and TRBJ2-3; no reliable D call. This receptor was taken from a child less than two years old with acute myeloid leukemia, due to receive a stem cell transplant. The CDR3 protein is CANLRVLNGPDTQYF. In DNA form, the CDR3 reads TGTGCCAACCTCCGGGTCCTAAATGGACCAGATACGCAGTATTTT.